These 8 T cell receptor beta chains originate from one sample sequenced in a study of early T cells in non-severe SARS-CoV-2 infection. TCRdb recomputed calls from the 5' RACE reads with MiXCR, one row per CDR3 protein. The top ten hold about 13% of the sample, which has approximately 50,000 distinct CDR3 sequences, about 11% seen once. Sequenced sample: whole blood. Receptors originate from an adult who was a healthcare worker with PCR-confirmed SARS-CoV-2 infection or an uninfected control (not recorded which).

This clonotype was observed a handful of times. The chain joins TRBV7-9 to TRBJ2-1; D is unresolved. CDR3 size: 15 residues. The germline V gene has CDR1 SEHNR and CDR2 FQNEAQ (reference sequence). V lost 5 bases to trimming and J lost 0 bases, with 11 bases between them. The CDR3 reads CASSVPGNSYNEQFF. DNA of the CDR3: TGTGCCAGCAGCGTCCCGGGCAACTCCTACAATGAGCAGTTCTTC.

The chain has TRBV20-1 and TRBJ2-3; D is perhaps TRBD1 (5 bases). Looked up from germline, CDR1 is DFQATT and CDR2 is SNEGSKA (reference sequence). Trimming took off 1 base at V and 2 bases at J, with 22 bases between the two ends. The CDR3 is made up of 18 amino acids. CDR3 nucleotides: TGCAGTGCTAGAGCCAATTGGGGCTTCGACCGCCACACAGATACGCAGTATTTT. This gives the protein CSARANWGFDRHTDTQYF.

Many counts were recorded for this clonotype. J is TRBJ2-2 and V is TRBV7-8; 9 nucleotides agree with TRBD1. CDR1 is SGHVS, CDR2 FQNEAQ, per germline. V shed 3 bases, J shed 3 bases, and the junction held 2 bases outside the gene matches. The CDR3 runs to 15 residues. CDR3: CASSFGQGYTGELFF. The DNA for the CDR3 is TGTGCCAGCAGCTTTGGACAGGGGTACACCGGGGAGCTGTTTTTT.

This clonotype was counted ten times or more. This chain links TRBV2 with TRBJ2-2; D is possibly TRBD2 (6 bases). The CDR3 contains 15 residues. The V and J ends lost 8 bases and 5 bases respectively, with 18 bases between them. The germline CDR1 and CDR2 sequences are SNHLY and FYNNEI. CDR3 nucleotide sequence: TGTGCCAGCTCGGTGGCCGGTAGCGGAACCGGGGAGCTGTTTTTT. Amino acid sequence: CASSVAGSGTGELFF.

This clonotype was observed at least ten times. The chain recombines TRBV7-2 with TRBJ2-1, with 9 bases aligning to TRBD2. There are 15 residues in the CDR3. The J segment lost 7 bases and the V segment lost 1 base, leaving 5 bases of the junction unmatched. Germline values: CDR1 SGHTA, CDR2 FQGNSA. CDR3 protein: CASSLGGGARNEQFF. CDR3 coding DNA: TGTGCCAGCAGCTTAGGCGGGGGGGCCCGGAATGAGCAGTTCTTC.

This clonotype was seen repeatedly, ten times or more. The chain couples TRBV25-1 to TRBJ2-7; D may be TRBD1 (6 bases). In germline, CDR1 is MGHDK, CDR2 SYGVNS. The CDR3 consists of 13 residues. V was clipped by 5 bases and J by 1 base, with 9 bases between them. The CDR3 coding sequence is TGTGCCAGCAGTAGAGGGGGATCCTACGAGCAGTACTTC. This codes for CASSRGGSYEQYF.

There are many counts of this clonotype. The chain recombines TRBV4-1 with TRBJ2-1; D ambiguous. CDR1 and CDR2 (germline): MGHRA, YSYEKL. This CDR3 contains 12 residues. The V gene lost 4 bases and the J gene lost 8 bases, with 9 bases spanning the gap. The CDR3 nucleotides read TGCGCCAGCAGCCCAGGTGGCGATGAGCAGTTCTTC. This gives the protein CASSPGGDEQFF.

This chain joins TRBV12-3 or TRBV12-4 and TRBJ2-2; D perhaps matches TRBD2 (6 bases). Trimming stripped 6 bases from V and 0 bases from J, with 11 bases between. The CDR3 sequence is 15 residues long. CDR3 sequence reads: CASRLSGSNTGELFF. The CDR3 nucleotides read TGTGCCAGCAGATTGAGCGGGTCGAACACCGGGGAGCTGTTTTTT.